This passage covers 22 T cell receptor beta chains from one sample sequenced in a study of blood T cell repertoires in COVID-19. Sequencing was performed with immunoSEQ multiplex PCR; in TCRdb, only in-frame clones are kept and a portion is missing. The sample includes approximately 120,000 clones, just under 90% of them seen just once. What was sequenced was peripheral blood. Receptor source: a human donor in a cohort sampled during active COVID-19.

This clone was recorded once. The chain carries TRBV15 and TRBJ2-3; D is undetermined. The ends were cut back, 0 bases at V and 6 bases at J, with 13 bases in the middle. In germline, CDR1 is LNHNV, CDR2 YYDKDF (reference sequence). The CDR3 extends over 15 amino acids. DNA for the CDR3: TGTGCCACCAGCAGAGATTCCCCGAGGTCTGATACGCAGTATTTT. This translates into CATSRDSPRSDTQYF.

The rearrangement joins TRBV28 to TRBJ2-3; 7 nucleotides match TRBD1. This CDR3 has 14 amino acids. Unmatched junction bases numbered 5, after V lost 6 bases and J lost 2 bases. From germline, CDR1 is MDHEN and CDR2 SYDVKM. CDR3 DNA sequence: TGTGCCAGCAGAAGGGGACAGAACACAGATACGCAGTATTTT. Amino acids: CASRRGQNTDTQYF.

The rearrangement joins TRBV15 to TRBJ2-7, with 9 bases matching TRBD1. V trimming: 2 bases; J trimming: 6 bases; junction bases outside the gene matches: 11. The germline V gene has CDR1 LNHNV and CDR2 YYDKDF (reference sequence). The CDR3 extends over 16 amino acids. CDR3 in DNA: TGTGCCACCAGCAGATCGTCCGGGACAGGGTGGGGCGAGCAGTACTTC. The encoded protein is CATSRSSGTGWGEQYF.

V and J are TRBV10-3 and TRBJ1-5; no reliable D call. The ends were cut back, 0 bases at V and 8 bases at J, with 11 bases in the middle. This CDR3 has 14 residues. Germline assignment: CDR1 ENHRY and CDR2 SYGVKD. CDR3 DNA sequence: TGTGCCATCAGTGAGTCGGGAGGGAACAAGCCCCAGCATTTT. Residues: CAISESGGNKPQHF.

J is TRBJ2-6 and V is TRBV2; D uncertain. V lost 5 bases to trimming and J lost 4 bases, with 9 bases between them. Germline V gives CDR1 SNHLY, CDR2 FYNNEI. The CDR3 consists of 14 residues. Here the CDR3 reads CASSFRGGANVLTF. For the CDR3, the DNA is TGTGCCAGCAGTTTCCGTGGCGGGGCCAACGTCCTGACTTTC.

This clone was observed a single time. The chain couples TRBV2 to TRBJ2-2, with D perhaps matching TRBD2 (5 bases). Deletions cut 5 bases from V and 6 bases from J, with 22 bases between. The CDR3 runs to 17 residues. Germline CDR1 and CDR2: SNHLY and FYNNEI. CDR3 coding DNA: TGTGCCAGCAGTTCCCGTGCCGGTGGAGGCCGGGCCGGGGAGCTGTTTTTT. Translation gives CASSSRAGGGRAGELFF.

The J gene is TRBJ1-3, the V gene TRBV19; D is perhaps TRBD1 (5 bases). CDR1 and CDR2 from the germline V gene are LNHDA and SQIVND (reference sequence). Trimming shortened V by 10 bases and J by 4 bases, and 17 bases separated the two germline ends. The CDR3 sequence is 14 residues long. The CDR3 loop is CAIKGEGLGNTIYF. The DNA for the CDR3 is TGTGCCATCAAAGGGGAGGGGCTCGGAAACACCATATATTTT.

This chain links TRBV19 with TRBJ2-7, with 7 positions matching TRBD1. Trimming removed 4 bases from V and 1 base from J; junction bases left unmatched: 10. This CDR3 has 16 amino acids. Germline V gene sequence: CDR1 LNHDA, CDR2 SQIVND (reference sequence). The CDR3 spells CASSTQGQKESYEQYF. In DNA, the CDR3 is TGTGCCAGTAGTACACAGGGACAGAAAGAATCCTACGAGCAGTACTTC.

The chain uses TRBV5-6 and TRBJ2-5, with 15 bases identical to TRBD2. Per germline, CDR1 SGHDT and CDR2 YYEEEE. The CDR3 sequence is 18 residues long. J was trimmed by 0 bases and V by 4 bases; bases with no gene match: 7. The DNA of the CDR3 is TGTGCCAGCAGCCTAGGACTAGCGGGGGGGCCTAACCAAGAGACCCAGTACTTC. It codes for CASSLGLAGGPNQETQYF.

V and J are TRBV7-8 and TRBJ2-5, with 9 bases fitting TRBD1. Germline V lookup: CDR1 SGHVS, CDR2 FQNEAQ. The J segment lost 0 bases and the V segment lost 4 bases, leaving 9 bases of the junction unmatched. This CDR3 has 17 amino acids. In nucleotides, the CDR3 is TGTGCCAGCAGCTCCCCGGATACAGGGGGCTACCAAGAGACCCAGTACTTC. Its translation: CASSSPDTGGYQETQYF.

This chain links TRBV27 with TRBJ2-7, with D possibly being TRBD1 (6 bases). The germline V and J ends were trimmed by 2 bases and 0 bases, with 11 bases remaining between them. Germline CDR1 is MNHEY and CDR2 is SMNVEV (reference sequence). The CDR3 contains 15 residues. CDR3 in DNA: TGTGCCAGCAGTTTACTTCCGGACAGCTCCTACGAGCAGTACTTC. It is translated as CASSLLPDSSYEQYF.

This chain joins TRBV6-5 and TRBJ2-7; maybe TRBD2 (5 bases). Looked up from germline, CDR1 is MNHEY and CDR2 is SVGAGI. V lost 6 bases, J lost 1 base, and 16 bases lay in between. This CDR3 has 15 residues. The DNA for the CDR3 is TGTGCCAGCAGCTACAGTGTTGGGAGATCCTACGAGCAGTACTTC. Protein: CASSYSVGRSYEQYF.

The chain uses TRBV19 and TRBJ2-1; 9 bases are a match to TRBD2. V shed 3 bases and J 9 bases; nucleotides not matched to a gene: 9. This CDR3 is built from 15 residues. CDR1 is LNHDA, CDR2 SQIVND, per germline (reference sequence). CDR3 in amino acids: CASSIPLAGKSEQFF. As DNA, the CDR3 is TGTGCCAGTAGTATCCCCCTAGCGGGAAAGAGTGAGCAGTTCTTC.

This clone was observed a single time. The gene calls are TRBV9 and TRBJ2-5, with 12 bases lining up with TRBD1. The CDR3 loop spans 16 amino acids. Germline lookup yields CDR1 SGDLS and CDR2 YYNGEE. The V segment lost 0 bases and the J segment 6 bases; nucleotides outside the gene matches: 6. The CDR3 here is CASSVGDRGPGQTQYF. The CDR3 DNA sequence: TGTGCCAGCAGCGTAGGGGACAGGGGGCCGGGGCAGACCCAGTACTTC. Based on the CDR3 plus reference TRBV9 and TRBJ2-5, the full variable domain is DSGVTQTPKHLITATGQRVTLRCSPRSGDLSVYWYQQSLDQGLQFLIQYYNGEERAKGNILERFSAQQFPDLHSELNLSSLELGDSALYFCASSVGDRGPGQTQYFGPGTRLLVL.

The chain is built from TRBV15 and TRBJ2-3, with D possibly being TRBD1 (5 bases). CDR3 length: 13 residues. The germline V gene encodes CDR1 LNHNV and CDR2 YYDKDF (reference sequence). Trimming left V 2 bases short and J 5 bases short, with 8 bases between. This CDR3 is CATSRTGKDTQYF. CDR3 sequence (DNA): TGTGCCACCAGCAGAACAGGCAAAGATACGCAGTATTTT.

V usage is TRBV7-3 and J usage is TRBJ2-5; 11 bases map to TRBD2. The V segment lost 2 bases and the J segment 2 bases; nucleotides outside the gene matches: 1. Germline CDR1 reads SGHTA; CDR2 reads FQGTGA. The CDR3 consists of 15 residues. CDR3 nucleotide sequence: TGTGCCAGCAGCTTAGTAGCGGGAGGGCAAGAGACCCAGTACTTC. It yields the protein CASSLVAGGQETQYF. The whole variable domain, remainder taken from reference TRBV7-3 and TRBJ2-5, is GAGVSQTPSNKVTEKGKYVELRCDPISGHTALYWYRQSLGQGPEFLIYFQGTGAADDSGLPNDRFFAVRPEGSVSTLKIQRTERGDSAVYLCASSLVAGGQETQYFGPGTRLLVL.

The CDR3 DNA follows: TGTGCCAGCCTCCCTCGTTATGGGGAGGGTAATTCACCCCTCCACTTT. Residues: CASLPRYGEGNSPLHF. The chain is built from TRBV28 and TRBJ1-6, with D unclear. Trimming took off 8 bases at V and 6 bases at J, with 20 bases between the two ends. The germline V gene has CDR1 MDHEN and CDR2 SYDVKM. The CDR3 totals 16 residues.

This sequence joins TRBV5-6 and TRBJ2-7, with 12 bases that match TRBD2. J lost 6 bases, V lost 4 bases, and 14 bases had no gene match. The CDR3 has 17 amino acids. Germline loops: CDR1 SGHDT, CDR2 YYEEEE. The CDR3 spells CASSARSRLAGGGEQYF. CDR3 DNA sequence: TGTGCCAGCAGCGCACGGAGCCGCCTAGCGGGAGGGGGCGAGCAGTACTTC. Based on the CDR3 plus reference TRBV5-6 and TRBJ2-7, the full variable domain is DAGVTQSPTHLIKTRGQQVTLRCSPKSGHDTVSWYQQALGQGPQFIFQYYEEEERQRGNFPDRFSGHQFPNYSSELNVNALLLGDSALYLCASSARSRLAGGGEQYFGPGTRLTVT.

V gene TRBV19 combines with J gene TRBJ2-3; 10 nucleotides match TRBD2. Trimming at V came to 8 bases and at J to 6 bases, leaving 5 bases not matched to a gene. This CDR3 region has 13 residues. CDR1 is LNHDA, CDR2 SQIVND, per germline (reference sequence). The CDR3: CASGASGSDTQYF. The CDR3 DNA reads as TGTGCCAGTGGGGCTAGCGGGAGTGATACGCAGTATTTT.

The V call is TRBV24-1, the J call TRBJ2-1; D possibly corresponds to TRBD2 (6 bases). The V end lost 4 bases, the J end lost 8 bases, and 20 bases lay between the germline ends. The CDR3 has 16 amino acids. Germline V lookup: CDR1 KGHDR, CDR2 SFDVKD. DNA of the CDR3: TGTGCCACCAGTGACCCCGGGACTCCCAACGTGGATGAGCAGTTCTTC. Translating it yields CATSDPGTPNVDEQFF.

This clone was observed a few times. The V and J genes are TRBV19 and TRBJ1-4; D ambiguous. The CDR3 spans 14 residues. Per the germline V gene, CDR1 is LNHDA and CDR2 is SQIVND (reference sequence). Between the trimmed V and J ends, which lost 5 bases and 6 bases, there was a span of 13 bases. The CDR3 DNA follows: TGTGCCAGTAGTGCTTCGGTCGGGTATGAAAAACTGTTTTTT. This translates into CASSASVGYEKLFF.

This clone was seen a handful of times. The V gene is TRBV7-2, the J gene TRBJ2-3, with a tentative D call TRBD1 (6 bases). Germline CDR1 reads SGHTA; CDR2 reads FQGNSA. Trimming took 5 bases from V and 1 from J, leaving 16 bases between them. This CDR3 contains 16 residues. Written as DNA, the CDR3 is TGTGCCAGCAGCCCATACTTGACAGGCGGCACAGATACGCAGTATTTT. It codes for CASSPYLTGGTDTQYF.